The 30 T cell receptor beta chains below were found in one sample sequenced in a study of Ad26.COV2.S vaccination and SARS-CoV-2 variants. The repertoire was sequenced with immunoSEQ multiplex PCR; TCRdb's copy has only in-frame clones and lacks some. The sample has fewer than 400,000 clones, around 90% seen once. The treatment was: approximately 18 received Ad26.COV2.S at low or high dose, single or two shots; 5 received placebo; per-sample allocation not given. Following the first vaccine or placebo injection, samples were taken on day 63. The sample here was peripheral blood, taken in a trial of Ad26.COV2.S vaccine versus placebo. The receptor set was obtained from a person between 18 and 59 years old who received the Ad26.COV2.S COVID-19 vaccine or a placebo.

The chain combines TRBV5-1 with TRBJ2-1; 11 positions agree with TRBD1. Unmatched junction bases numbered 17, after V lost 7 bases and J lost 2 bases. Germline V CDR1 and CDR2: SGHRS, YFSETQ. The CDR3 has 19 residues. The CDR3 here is CASGSWTGGLSNPYNEQFF. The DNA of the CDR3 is TGCGCCAGCGGCTCCTGGACAGGGGGCCTCTCTAACCCCTACAATGAGCAGTTCTTC.

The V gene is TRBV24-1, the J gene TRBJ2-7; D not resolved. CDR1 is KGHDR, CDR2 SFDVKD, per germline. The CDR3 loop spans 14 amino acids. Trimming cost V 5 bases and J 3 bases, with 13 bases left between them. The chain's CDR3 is CATSGRSRLYEQYV. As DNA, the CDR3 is TGTGCCACCAGTGGGCGGTCACGCCTCTACGAGCAGTACGTC.

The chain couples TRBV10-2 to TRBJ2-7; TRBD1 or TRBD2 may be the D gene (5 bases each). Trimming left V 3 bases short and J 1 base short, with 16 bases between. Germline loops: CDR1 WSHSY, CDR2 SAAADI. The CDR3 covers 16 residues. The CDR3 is CASSDHGDGASYEQYV. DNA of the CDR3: TGCGCCAGCAGTGATCACGGGGACGGAGCTTCCTACGAGCAGTACGTC.

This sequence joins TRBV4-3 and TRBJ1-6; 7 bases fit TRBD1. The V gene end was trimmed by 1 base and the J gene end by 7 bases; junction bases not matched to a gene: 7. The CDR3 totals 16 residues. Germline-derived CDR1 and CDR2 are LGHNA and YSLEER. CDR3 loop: CASSQAPGGQNSPLHF. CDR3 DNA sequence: TGCGCCAGCAGCCAAGCGCCAGGGGGTCAGAATTCACCCCTCCACTTT.

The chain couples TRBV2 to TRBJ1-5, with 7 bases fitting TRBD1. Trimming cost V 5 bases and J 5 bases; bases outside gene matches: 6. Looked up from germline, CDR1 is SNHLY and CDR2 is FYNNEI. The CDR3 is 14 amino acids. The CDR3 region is CASSMTGFYQPQHF. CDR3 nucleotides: TGTGCCAGCAGTATGACAGGGTTCTATCAGCCCCAGCATTTT.

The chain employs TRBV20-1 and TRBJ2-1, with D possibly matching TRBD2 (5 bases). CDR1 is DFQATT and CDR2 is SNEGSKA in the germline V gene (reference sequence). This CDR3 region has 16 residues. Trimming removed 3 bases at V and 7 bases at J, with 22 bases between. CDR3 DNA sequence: TGCAGTGCTAGTGGGGTCGCTAGCTGGGATCGAAATGAGCAGTTCTTC. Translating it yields CSASGVASWDRNEQFF.

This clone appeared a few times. The CDR3 region has the DNA TGTGCCAGCAGGGCGACAGCAGATCAGCCCCAGCATTTT. Protein sequence: CASRATADQPQHF. This chain connects TRBV12-3 or TRBV12-4 to TRBJ1-5; D is possibly TRBD1 (5 bases). Trimming removed 6 bases from V and 5 bases from J, with 11 bases in between. The CDR3 spans 13 residues.

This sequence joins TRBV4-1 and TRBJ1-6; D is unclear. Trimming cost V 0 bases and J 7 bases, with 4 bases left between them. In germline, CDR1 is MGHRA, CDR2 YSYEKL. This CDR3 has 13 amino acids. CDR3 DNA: TGCGCCAGCAGCCAAGACCTCAATTCACCCCTCCACTTT. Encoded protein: CASSQDLNSPLHF.

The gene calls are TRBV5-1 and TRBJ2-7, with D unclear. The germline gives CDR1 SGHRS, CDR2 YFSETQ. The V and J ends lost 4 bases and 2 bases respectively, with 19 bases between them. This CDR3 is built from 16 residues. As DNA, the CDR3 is TGCGCCAGCAGCGCACCGGCTTTTGGGTCAACCTACGAGCAGTACTTC. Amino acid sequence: CASSAPAFGSTYEQYF. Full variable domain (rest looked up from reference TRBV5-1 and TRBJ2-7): KAGVTQTPRYLIKTRGQQVTLSCSPISGHRSVSWYQQTPGQGLQFLFEYFSETQRNKGNFPGRFSGRQFSNSRSEMNVSTLELGDSALYLCASSAPAFGSTYEQYFGPGTRLTVT.

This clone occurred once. This CDR3 reads CASSYFEPEYEQYF. The CDR3 DNA follows: TGTGCCAGCAGTTACTTTGAGCCGGAATACGAGCAGTACTTC. The genes are TRBV6-2 or TRBV6-3 and TRBJ2-7; D is ambiguous. Trimming took 1 base from V and 4 from J, leaving 11 bases between them. Germline CDR1 MNHEY, CDR2 SVGEGT. The CDR3 is made up of 14 amino acids.

The CDR3 sequence: CASSPGREIEQYV. CDR3 sequence (DNA): TGTGCCAGCTCACCCGGTCGGGAAATCGAGCAGTACGTC. V and J are TRBV18 and TRBJ2-7, with D possibly TRBD2 on 5 matching bases. Trimming took off 3 bases at V and 6 bases at J, with 12 bases between the two ends. Germline V gene lookup returns CDR1 KGHSH and CDR2 LQKENI. The CDR3 runs to 13 residues.

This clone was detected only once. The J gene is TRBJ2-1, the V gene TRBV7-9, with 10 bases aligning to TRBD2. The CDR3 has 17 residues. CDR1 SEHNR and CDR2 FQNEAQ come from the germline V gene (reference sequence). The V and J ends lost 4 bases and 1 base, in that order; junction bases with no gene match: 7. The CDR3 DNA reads TGTGCCAGCAGCTCCCCTGGACTAGCGGAATCCTACAATGAGCAGTTCTTC. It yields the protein CASSSPGLAESYNEQFF.

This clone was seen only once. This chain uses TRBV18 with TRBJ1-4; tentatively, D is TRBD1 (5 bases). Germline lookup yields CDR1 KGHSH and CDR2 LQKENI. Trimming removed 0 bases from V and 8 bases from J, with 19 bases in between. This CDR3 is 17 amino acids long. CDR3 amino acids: CASSPPGTEGRKEKLFF. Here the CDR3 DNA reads TGTGCCAGCTCACCACCGGGGACCGAGGGGCGAAAAGAAAAACTGTTTTTT. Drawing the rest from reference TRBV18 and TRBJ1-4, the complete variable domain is NAGVMQNPRHLVRRRGQEARLRCSPMKGHSHVYWYRQLPEEGLKFMVYLQKENIIDESGMPKERFSAEFPKEGPSILRIQQVVRGDSAAYFCASSPPGTEGRKEKLFFGSGTQLSVL.

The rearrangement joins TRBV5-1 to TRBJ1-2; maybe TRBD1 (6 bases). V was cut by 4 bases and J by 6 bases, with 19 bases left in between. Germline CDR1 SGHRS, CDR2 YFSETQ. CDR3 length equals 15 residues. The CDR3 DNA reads TGCGCCAGCAGCACAGGACAGTTATCCGCCGATGGCTACACCTTC. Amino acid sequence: CASSTGQLSADGYTF.

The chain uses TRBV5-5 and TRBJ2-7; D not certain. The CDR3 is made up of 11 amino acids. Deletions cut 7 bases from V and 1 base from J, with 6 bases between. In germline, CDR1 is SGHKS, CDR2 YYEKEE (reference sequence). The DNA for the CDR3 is TGTGCCAGCGTATATTCCTACGAGCAGTACTTC. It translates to CASVYSYEQYF. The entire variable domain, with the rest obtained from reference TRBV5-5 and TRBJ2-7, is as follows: DAGVTQSPTHLIKTRGQQVTLRCSPISGHKSVSWYQQVLGQGPQFIFQYYEKEERGRGNFPDRFSARQFPNYSSELNVNALLLGDSALYLCASVYSYEQYFGPGTRLTVT.

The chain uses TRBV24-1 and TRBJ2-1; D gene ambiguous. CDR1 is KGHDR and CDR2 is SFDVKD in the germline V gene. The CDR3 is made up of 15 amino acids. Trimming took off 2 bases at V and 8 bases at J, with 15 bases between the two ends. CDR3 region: CATSDSRSAGDEQFF. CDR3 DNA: TGTGCCACCAGTGATTCGAGATCTGCTGGAGATGAGCAGTTCTTC.

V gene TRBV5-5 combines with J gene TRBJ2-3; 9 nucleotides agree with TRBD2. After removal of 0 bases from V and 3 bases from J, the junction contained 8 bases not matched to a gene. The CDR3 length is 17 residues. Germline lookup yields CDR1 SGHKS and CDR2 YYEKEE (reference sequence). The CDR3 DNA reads TGTGCCAGCAGCTTGGTTCGCGGGAGGGCCGGGACAGATACGCAGTATTTT. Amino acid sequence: CASSLVRGRAGTDTQYF.

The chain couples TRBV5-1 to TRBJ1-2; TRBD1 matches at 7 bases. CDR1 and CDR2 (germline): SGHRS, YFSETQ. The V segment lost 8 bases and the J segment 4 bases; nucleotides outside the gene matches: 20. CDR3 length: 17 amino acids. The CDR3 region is CASLGPGTDGLGYGYTF. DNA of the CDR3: TGCGCCAGTCTCGGCCCCGGGACAGATGGGCTAGGCTATGGCTACACCTTC.

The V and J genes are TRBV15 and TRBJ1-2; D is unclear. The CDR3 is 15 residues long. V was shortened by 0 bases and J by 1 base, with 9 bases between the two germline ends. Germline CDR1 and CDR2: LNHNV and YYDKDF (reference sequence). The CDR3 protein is CATSRDGEYNYGYTF. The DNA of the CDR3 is TGTGCCACCAGCAGAGATGGAGAGTATAACTATGGCTACACCTTC.

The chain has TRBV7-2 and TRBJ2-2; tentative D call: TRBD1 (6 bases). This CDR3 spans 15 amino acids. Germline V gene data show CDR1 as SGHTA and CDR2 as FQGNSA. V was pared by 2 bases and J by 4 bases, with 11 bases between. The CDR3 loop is CASSLMGAPTGELFF. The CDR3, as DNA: TGTGCCAGCAGCTTAATGGGGGCCCCCACCGGGGAGCTGTTTTTT.

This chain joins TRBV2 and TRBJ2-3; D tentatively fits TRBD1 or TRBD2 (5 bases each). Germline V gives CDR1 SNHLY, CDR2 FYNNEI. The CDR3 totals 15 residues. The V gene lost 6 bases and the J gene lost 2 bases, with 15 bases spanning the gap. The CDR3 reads CASSGRDRFTDTQYF. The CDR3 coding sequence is TGTGCCAGCAGCGGCCGGGACCGCTTCACAGATACGCAGTATTTT.

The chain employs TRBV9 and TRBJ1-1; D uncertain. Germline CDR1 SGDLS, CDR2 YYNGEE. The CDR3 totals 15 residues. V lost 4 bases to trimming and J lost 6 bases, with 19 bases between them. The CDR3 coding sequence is TGTGCCAGCAGCAGGGAGGGTGGCTTTCTCGCTGAAGCTTTCTTT. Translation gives CASSREGGFLAEAFF.

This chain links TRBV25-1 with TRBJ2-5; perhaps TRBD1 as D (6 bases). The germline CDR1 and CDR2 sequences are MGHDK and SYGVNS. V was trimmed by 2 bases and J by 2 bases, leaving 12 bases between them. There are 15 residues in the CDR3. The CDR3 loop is CASSEAGTTQETQYF. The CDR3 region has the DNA TGTGCCAGCAGTGAAGCCGGGACAACTCAAGAGACCCAGTACTTC.

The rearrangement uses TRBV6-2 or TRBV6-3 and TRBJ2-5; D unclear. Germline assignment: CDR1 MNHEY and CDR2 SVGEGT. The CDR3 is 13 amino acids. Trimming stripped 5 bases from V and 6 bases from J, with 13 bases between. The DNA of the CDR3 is TGTGCCAGCAGTGAGAGTAGTAGAAAGACCCAGTACTTC. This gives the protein CASSESSRKTQYF.

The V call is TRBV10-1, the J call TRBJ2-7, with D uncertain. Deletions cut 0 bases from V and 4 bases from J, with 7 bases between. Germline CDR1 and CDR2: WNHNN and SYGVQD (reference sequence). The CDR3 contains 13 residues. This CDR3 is CASSESGSYEQYF. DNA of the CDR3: TGCGCCAGCAGTGAGTCGGGCAGTTACGAGCAGTACTTC.

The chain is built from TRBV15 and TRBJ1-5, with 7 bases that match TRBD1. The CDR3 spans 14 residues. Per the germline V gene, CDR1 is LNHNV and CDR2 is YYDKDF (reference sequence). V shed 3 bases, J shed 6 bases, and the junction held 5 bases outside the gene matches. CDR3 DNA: TGTGCCACCAGCAGGGGGGACAGATCTCAGCCCCAGCATTTT. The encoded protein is CATSRGDRSQPQHF.

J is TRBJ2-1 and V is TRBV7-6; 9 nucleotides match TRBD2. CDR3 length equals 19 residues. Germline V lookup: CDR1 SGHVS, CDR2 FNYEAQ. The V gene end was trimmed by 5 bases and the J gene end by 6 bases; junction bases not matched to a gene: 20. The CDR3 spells CASSPFSGGGPTHGNEQFF. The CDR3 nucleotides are TGTGCCAGCAGCCCCTTTAGCGGGGGAGGGCCAACCCACGGCAATGAGCAGTTCTTC.

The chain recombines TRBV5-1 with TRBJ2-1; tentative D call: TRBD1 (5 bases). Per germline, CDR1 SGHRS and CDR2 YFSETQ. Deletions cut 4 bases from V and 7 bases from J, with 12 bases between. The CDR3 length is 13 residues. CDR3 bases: TGCGCCAGCAGCCTTCAGGGTGCTAATGAGCAGTTCTTC. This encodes CASSLQGANEQFF.

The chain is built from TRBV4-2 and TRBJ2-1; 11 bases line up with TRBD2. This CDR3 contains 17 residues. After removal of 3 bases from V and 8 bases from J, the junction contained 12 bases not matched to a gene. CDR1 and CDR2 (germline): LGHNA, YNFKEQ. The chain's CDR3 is CASSQPLRVAGGDEQFF. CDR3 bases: TGTGCCAGCAGCCAGCCCTTGCGGGTAGCGGGAGGGGATGAGCAGTTCTTC.

The CDR3 bases are TGTGCCACCAGCAGAGGGGGGGCCGCTTTCTTT. The encoded protein is CATSRGGAAFF. The rearrangement uses TRBV15 and TRBJ1-1; D may be TRBD1 (6 bases). V lost 1 base and J 11 bases, leaving 8 bases between the germline ends. Germline assignment: CDR1 LNHNV and CDR2 YYDKDF (reference sequence). CDR3 length: 11 amino acids. The full variable domain, with the rest looked up from reference TRBV15 and TRBJ1-1, is DAMVIQNPRYQVTQFGKPVTLSCSQTLNHNVMYWYQQKSSQAPKLLFHYYDKDFNNEADTPDNFQSRRPNTSFCFLDIRSPGLGDTAMYLCATSRGGAAFFGQGTRLTVV.